Described below is a single T cell receptor (beta chain) sequence and its context. The data belong to a study of blood T cell repertoires in COVID-19. This table comes from immunoSEQ multiplex PCR, and its TCRdb copy is limited to in-frame clones, with some not included. The table includes over 200,000 clones, 70% to 85% detected once. V lost 0 bases and J 5 bases, leaving 5 bases between the germline ends. The germline CDR1 and CDR2 sequences are LGHDT and YNNKEL (reference sequence). The CDR3 loop spans 12 amino acids. The origin of this receptor is a man aged 35 to 55 who had recovered from COVID-19. Sequencing was done on a sample of peripheral blood. The J gene is TRBJ2-7, the V gene TRBV3-1 (or the pseudogene TRBV3-2), with no clear D. The CDR3: CASSQDRNEQYF. Written as DNA, the CDR3 is TGTGCCAGCAGCCAAGATCGTAACGAGCAGTACTTC.